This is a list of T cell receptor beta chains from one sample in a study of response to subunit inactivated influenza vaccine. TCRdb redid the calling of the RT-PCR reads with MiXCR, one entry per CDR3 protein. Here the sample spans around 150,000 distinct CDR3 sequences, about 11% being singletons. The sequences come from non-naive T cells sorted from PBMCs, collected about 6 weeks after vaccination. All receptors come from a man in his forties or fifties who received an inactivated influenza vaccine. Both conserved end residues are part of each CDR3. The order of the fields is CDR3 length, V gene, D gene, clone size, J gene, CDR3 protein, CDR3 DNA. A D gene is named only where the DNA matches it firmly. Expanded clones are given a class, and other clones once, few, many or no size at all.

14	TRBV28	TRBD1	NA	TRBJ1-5	CASSTRDRSQPQHF	TGTGCCAGCAGTACAAGGGACAGATCACAGCCCCAGCATTTT
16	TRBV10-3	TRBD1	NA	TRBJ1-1	CAISLDRTGSGTEAFF	TGTGCCATCAGTTTGGATCGGACAGGGAGTGGCACTGAAGCTTTCTTT
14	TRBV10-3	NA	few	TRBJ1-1	CAISEFTGNTEAFF	TGTGCCATCAGTGAGTTTACAGGGAACACTGAAGCTTTCTTT
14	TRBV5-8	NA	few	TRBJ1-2	CASSLAGVGYGYTF	TGTGCCAGCAGCTTGGCCGGGGTCGGATATGGCTACACCTTC
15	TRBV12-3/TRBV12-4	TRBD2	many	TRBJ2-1	CASTENGGALNEQFF	TGTGCCAGCACTGAAAACGGGGGGGCCTTAAATGAGCAGTTCTTC
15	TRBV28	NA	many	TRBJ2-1	CASSFPPIHSLEQFF	TGTGCCAGCAGTTTCCCCCCTATACATTCGCTTGAGCAGTTCTTC
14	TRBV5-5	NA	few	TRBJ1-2	CASSFPGANYGYTF	TGTGCCAGCAGCTTCCCAGGGGCGAACTATGGCTACACCTTC
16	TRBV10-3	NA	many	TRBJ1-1	CAISEDFQGPSTEAFF	TGTGCCATCAGTGAGGATTTCCAGGGGCCGAGCACTGAAGCTTTCTTT
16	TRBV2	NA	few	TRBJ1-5	CASSGSPRNADQPQHF	TGTGCCAGCAGTGGATCGCCCCGGAACGCGGATCAGCCCCAGCATTTT
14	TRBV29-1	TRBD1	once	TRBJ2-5	CSVRRTGPRENQYF	TGCAGCGTTCGTAGGACAGGCCCGAGGGAGAACCAGTACTTC
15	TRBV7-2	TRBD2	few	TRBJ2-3	CASSLWREDGDTQYF	TGTGCCAGCAGCTTATGGCGGGAGGATGGGGATACGCAGTATTTT
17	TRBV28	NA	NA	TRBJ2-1	CASSPITRAMAYNEQFF	TGTGCCAGCAGTCCTATTACTCGGGCGATGGCCTACAATGAGCAGTTCTTC
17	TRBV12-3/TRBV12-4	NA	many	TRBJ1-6	CASSLGAGGAGNSPLHF	TGTGCCAGCAGTTTAGGTGCGGGGGGCGCGGGTAATTCACCCCTCCACTTT
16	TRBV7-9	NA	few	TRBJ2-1	CASRLDSKLRYNEQFF	TGTGCCAGCAGACTAGACAGTAAACTCCGGTACAATGAGCAGTTCTTC
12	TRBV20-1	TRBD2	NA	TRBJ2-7	CSALGLADEQYF	TGCAGTGCTCTGGGACTAGCAGACGAGCAGTACTTC
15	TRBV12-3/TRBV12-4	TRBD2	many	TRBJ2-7	CASSRALAGLYEQYF	TGTGCCAGCAGCCGAGCACTAGCGGGACTCTACGAGCAGTACTTC
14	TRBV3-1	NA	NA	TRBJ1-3	CASSQVVLRDTIYF	TGTGCCAGCAGCCAAGTGGTACTGAGGGACACCATATATTTT
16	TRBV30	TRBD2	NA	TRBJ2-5	CAWSALTSGGGETQYF	TGTGCCTGGAGTGCCCTGACTAGCGGGGGCGGGGAGACCCAGTACTTC
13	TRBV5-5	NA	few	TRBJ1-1	CASSSDSYTEAFF	TGTGCCAGCAGCTCTGACAGCTACACTGAAGCTTTCTTT
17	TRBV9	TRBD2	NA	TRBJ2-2	CASSVATLAGVTGELFF	TGTGCCAGCAGCGTAGCAACACTAGCGGGGGTCACCGGGGAGCTGTTTTTT
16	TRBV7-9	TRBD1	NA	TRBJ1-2	CASSPGTASDPYGYTF	TGTGCCAGCAGCCCCGGGACAGCTAGCGATCCCTATGGCTACACCTTC
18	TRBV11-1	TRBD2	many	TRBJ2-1	CASSSALGGTSGYNEQFF	TGTGCCAGCAGCTCCGCCCTCGGGGGGACTAGCGGTTACAATGAGCAGTTCTTC
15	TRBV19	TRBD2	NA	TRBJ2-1	CASSIDTGGYNEQFF	TGTGCCAGTAGTATAGATACGGGAGGCTACAATGAGCAGTTCTTC
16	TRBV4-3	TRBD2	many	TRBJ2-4	CASSRTIAGGSNIQYF	TGCGCCAGCAGCCGAACGATAGCGGGAGGTTCGAACATTCAGTACTTC
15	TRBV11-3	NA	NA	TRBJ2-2	CASSLDARVTGELFF	TGTGCCAGCAGCTTAGATGCCCGGGTCACCGGGGAGCTGTTTTTT
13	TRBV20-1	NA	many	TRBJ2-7	CSGTPGQIYEQYF	TGCAGTGGTACACCGGGACAAATTTACGAGCAGTACTTC
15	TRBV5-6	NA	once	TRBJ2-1	CASSRGWTGLEGQFF	TGTGCCAGCAGCAGGGGATGGACCGGCTTGGAGGGGCAGTTCTTC
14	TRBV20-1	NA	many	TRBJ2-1	CSARAGAMNNEQFF	TGCAGTGCGAGGGCGGGGGCAATGAACAATGAGCAGTTCTTC
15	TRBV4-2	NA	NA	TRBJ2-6	CASSQDWAGANVLTF	TGTGCCAGCAGCCAAGATTGGGCTGGGGCCAACGTCCTGACTTTC
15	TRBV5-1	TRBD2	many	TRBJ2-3	CASSLGRGGPDTQYF	TGCGCCAGCAGCTTGGGGCGGGGGGGCCCAGATACGCAGTATTTT
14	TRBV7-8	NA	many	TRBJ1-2	CASSPTVKGYGYTF	TGTGCCAGCAGCCCGACAGTTAAGGGTTATGGCTACACCTTC
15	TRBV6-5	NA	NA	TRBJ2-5	CASSYRYSGRETQYF	TGTGCCAGCAGTTACCGGTACTCCGGACGGGAGACCCAGTACTTC